This is a list of T cell receptor beta chains from one sample in a study of patients and donors after allogeneic stem cell transplantation. TCRdb called the RT-PCR reads again in MiXCR, with one record for every CDR3 protein. The repertoire holds 20,000 to 30,000 distinct CDR3 sequences, with over 7% as singletons. Sequenced input: blood, either unsorted or a sorted T cell fraction (not recorded which). These receptors all come from a human donor who was either an allogeneic HSCT recipient or a stem cell or donor lymphocyte infusion donor (not recorded which). It is not recorded whose cells these are; they may come from a transplant donor. The CDR3 runs from the conserved cysteine through the conserved F or W. Fields, in order: V gene, CDR3 protein.

TRBV19	CASSSQGFHEQYF
TRBV10-3	CAIRFRALNTEAFF
TRBV5-4	CASSLGVAGRYNEQFF
TRBV5-1	CASRTTRVTDTQYF
TRBV7-9	CASSSGQEAYGYTF
TRBV7-9	CASSLGQGAYEQYF
TRBV24-1	CATKAGTYLGNTIYF
TRBV6-5	CASSYSMITLADYNEQFF
TRBV12-5	CASGLTPGTQYF
TRBV7-9	CASSLEGFGPEAFF
TRBV19	CASSTHHSDLPYSVQFF
TRBV10-3	CAISGLAGISGANVLTF
TRBV3-1	CASSPLGGGVHTEAFF
TRBV6-5	CASSSRDQPQHF
TRBV5-1	CASSLIGTGELFF
TRBV12-3/TRBV12-4	CASSLTGGGSNQPQHF
TRBV21-1	CASSKVNFYSPGQPQHF
TRBV4-1	CASSPGGAGVRETQYF
TRBV6-5	CASSDSPLFGELFF
TRBV7-9	CASSPSGNTGELFF
TRBV3-1	CASSPYRGGELFF
TRBV7-9	CASSAPGTNYGYTF
TRBV18	CASSERQSGFYEQYF
TRBV18	CASSPQFGQETQYF
TRBV19	CASSIWTGVYEQYF
TRBV7-2	CASSLRGRTDTQYF
TRBV11-1	CASSFGLAGSRGKTDTQYF
TRBV4-2	CASSPSQTEIYEQYF
TRBV6-2/TRBV6-3	CASSPLIAGPYNEQFF
TRBV11-1	CASSLYSGSGYGYTF
TRBV11-3	CASSWGGVATEAFF
TRBV11-3	CASSHSPRTGDTIYF
TRBV20-1	CSARVRDSIGGANVLTF
TRBV28	CASQPLLHDPNSPLHF
TRBV4-1	CASSQQKPRPWLDTQYF
TRBV7-3	CASSPGLATTGELFF
TRBV29-1	CSIHRVGDTEAFF
TRBV7-9	CASREGAEKLFF
TRBV6-1	CASRKGRRINQPQHF
TRBV18	CASSQLAGTDTQYF
TRBV5-1	CASSLASGWAYEQYF
TRBV12-3/TRBV12-4	CASSLAHLRTGAYF